This passage covers 19 T cell receptor beta chains from one sample sequenced in a study of identical twins. TCRdb itself ran the 5' RACE reads through MiXCR, one entry per CDR3 protein. The sample contains 470,000 or so distinct CDR3 sequences, around 24% of which appear only once. These sequences were also reported in another study, on T cells expressing NK-cell markers.

Sequences were obtained from CD4+ T cells sorted from blood. The receptors come from a woman between 18 and 29 years old in good health.

This clonotype has only a few counts. This sequence joins TRBV20-1 and TRBJ2-1, with TRBD2 identical over 9 bases. Germline CDR1 DFQATT, CDR2 SNEGSKA (reference sequence). The CDR3 consists of 15 residues. The junction had 7 bases not matched to a gene; V was cut back by 3 bases and J by 4 bases. The CDR3 coding sequence is TGCAGTGCTAGTCCCTGGGCGGGGGGGTACAATGAGCAGTTCTTC. Amino acid sequence: CSASPWAGGYNEQFF.

V and J are TRBV15 and TRBJ1-1, with D possibly TRBD1 on 5 matching bases. The germline gives CDR1 LNHNV, CDR2 YYDKDF (reference sequence). CDR3 length: 15 amino acids. V shed 1 base and J shed 1 base, with 10 bases lying between them. The CDR3 sequence is CATSRGGDQNTEAFF. In DNA form, the CDR3 reads TGTGCCACCAGCAGAGGCGGGGACCAGAACACTGAAGCTTTCTTT.

The chain recombines TRBV24-1 with TRBJ2-1; D not certain. CDR3 size: 9 residues. The ends were cut back, 10 bases at V and 4 bases at J, with 1 base in the middle. Germline V gene lookup returns CDR1 KGHDR and CDR2 SFDVKD. As DNA, the CDR3 is TGTGCCACTTACAATGAGCAGTTCTTC. This sequence encodes CATYNEQFF.

Note on this clonotype: The CDR3 carries no conserved terminal phenylalanine or tryptophan, so it likely arises from a read error. V gene TRBV5-1 combines with J gene TRBJ2-1, with D hard to call. The CDR3 consists of 14 residues. Germline lookup yields CDR1 SGHRS and CDR2 YFSETQ. The V end was cut by 2 bases, the J end by 6 bases, with 12 bases between. Here the CDR3 reads CASSFRLGINEQFI. In DNA form, the CDR3 reads TGCGCCAGCAGCTTTAGGCTAGGGATCAATGAGCAGTTCATC.

This chain links TRBV12-3 or TRBV12-4 with TRBJ1-1; D gene ambiguous. The CDR3 has 13 residues. V was shortened by 4 bases and J by 3 bases, with 9 bases between the two germline ends. CDR3 coding DNA: TGTGCCAGCAGTTCGCATAAGTACACTGAAGCTTTCTTT. The encoded protein is CASSSHKYTEAFF.

The chain employs TRBV6-2 or TRBV6-3 and TRBJ2-1; weak D call: TRBD2 (6 bases). The CDR3 is 13 residues long. CDR1 MNHEY and CDR2 SVGEGT come from the germline V gene. V lost 8 bases, J lost 7 bases, and 15 bases lay in between. Here the CDR3 DNA reads TGTGCCAGCGCGGGGCTTAACCTGAATGAGCAGTTCTTC. It is translated as CASAGLNLNEQFF.

V and J are TRBV20-1 and TRBJ2-3; 9 bases line up with TRBD2. This CDR3 comprises 15 residues. Germline V lookup: CDR1 DFQATT, CDR2 SNEGSKA (reference sequence). Trimming took 1 base from V and 5 from J; bases not matched to a gene: 7. The CDR3 loop reads CSARVGAGGGDTQYF. The CDR3 region has the DNA TGCAGTGCTAGAGTCGGGGCGGGAGGGGGAGATACGCAGTATTTT.

The CDR3 DNA follows: TGCGCCAGCAGCCTCGGAGAGGGCTCCCAAGAGACCCAGTACTTC. Translating gives CASSLGEGSQETQYF. The J gene is TRBJ2-5, the V gene TRBV5-1; tentative D call: TRBD2 (5 bases). CDR1 is SGHRS, CDR2 YFSETQ, per germline. The CDR3 spans 15 residues. V lost 4 bases to trimming and J lost 1 base, with 14 bases between them.

This clonotype occurred a few times. The chain employs TRBV5-1 and TRBJ2-5; D remains ambiguous. Germline lookup yields CDR1 SGHRS and CDR2 YFSETQ. V was cut by 0 bases and J by 5 bases, with 8 bases left in between. The CDR3 runs 13 residues. The CDR3 DNA sequence: TGCGCCAGCAGCTTGGGAATTTCGGAGACCCAGTACTTC. Protein: CASSLGISETQYF.

This clonotype was detected a few times. V gene TRBV12-5 combines with J gene TRBJ1-1, with no clear D. V shed 7 bases and J shed 3 bases, with 12 bases lying between them. Germline loops: CDR1 LGHNT, CDR2 FRNRAP. This CDR3 comprises 13 residues. CDR3 sequence reads: CASVPEGYTEAFF. The DNA for the CDR3 is TGTGCTAGTGTCCCCGAAGGGTACACTGAAGCTTTCTTT. The full variable domain, in which reference TRBV12-5 and TRBJ1-1 provide the parts outside the CDR3, is DARVTQTPRHKVTEMGQEVTMRCQPILGHNTVFWYRQTMMQGLELLAYFRNRAPLDDSGMPKDRFSAEMPDATLATLKIQPSEPRDSAVYFCASVPEGYTEAFFGQGTRLTVV.

The gene calls are TRBV20-1 and TRBJ2-2; D uncertain. There are 12 residues in the CDR3. Germline assignment: CDR1 DFQATT and CDR2 SNEGSKA (reference sequence). The V and J ends lost 1 base and 6 bases respectively, with 6 bases between them. The CDR3 spells CSARAVPGELFF. The CDR3 DNA follows: TGCAGTGCTAGAGCCGTCCCCGGGGAGCTGTTTTTT.

This clonotype was counted only a few times. The chain recombines TRBV20-1 with TRBJ1-2; D gene unclear. Germline lookup yields CDR1 DFQATT and CDR2 SNEGSKA (reference sequence). The CDR3 runs to 12 residues. V was trimmed by 3 bases and J by 8 bases, leaving 13 bases between them. CDR3 DNA sequence: TGCAGTGCTAGTGGGCCACGCGGGGGCTACACCTTC. Amino acid sequence: CSASGPRGGYTF.

This chain connects TRBV29-1 to TRBJ1-1; 9 bases are shared with TRBD1. The CDR3 is made up of 12 amino acids. Losses at the gene ends were 7 bases for V and 7 bases for J; bases not matched to a gene: 7. Germline V gene lookup returns CDR1 SQVTM and CDR2 ANQGSEA. CDR3 residues: CSGQKTGGEAFF. The CDR3 DNA sequence: TGCAGCGGACAAAAGACAGGGGGTGAAGCTTTCTTT. The full variable domain, with the rest looked up from reference TRBV29-1 and TRBJ1-1, is SAVISQKPSRDICQRGTSLTIQCQVDSQVTMMFWYRQQPGQSLTLIATANQGSEATYESGFVIDKFPISRPNLTFSTLTVSNMSPEDSSIYLCSGQKTGGEAFFGQGTRLTVV.

This clonotype was recorded only once. The chain is built from TRBV20-1 and TRBJ2-2, with a possible D match to TRBD1 (5 bases). This CDR3 comprises 15 residues. The germline gives CDR1 DFQATT, CDR2 SNEGSKA (reference sequence). The V end was cut by 3 bases, the J end by 2 bases, with 13 bases between. CDR3: CSARVSDSNTGELFF. The CDR3 nucleotides are TGCAGTGCTAGGGTCTCAGACAGTAACACCGGGGAGCTGTTTTTT.

This clonotype was counted many times. This sequence joins TRBV10-3 and TRBJ2-4, with D maybe TRBD1 (6 bases). Germline V gene sequence: CDR1 ENHRY, CDR2 SYGVKD. V lost 3 bases to trimming and J lost 5 bases, with 11 bases between them. The CDR3 is 14 residues long. The CDR3 is CAISDRAGENIQYF. As DNA, the CDR3 is TGTGCCATCAGTGATCGCGCAGGGGAAAACATTCAGTACTTC.

This rearrangement joins TRBV30 to TRBJ1-6, with D unclear. Trimming took off 2 bases at V and 7 bases at J, with 9 bases between the two ends. The CDR3 is 13 residues long. Per germline, CDR1 GTSNPN and CDR2 SVGIG (reference sequence). CDR3 bases: TGTGCCTGGAGTTCGGGTGGGAATTCACCCCTCCACTTT. It translates to CAWSSGGNSPLHF.

This clonotype turned up a few times. The genes are TRBV29-1 and TRBJ2-5; no reliable D call. In germline, CDR1 is SQVTM, CDR2 ANQGSEA. Trimming removed 6 bases at V and 3 bases at J, with 11 bases between. This CDR3 is built from 12 residues. CDR3 in DNA: TGCAGCGTCCTCCCACATGAAGAGACCCAGTACTTC. Translated: CSVLPHEETQYF.

The gene calls are TRBV27 and TRBJ2-1; D remains ambiguous. Deletions cut 3 bases from V and 0 bases from J, with 12 bases between. Germline loops: CDR1 MNHEY, CDR2 SMNVEV (reference sequence). The CDR3 is made up of 16 amino acids. The CDR3 reads CASSFTLELSYNEQFF. CDR3 sequence (DNA): TGTGCCAGCAGTTTCACCCTTGAGCTCTCCTACAATGAGCAGTTCTTC.

This clonotype has only a few counts. V is TRBV12-3 or TRBV12-4 and J is TRBJ2-7; the match to TRBD2 covers 8 bases. V lost 1 base to trimming and J lost 4 bases; unmatched junction nucleotides: 6. This CDR3 region has 15 residues. CDR3 in DNA: TGTGCCAGCAGTTTAGGAGGTAGCGGGATGTACGAGCAGTACTTC. This codes for CASSLGGSGMYEQYF.